The sequence of this TCR beta chain was determined in a study of technical replicates of blood from a handful of donors. Clones were read by immunoSEQ multiplex PCR, and TCRdb kept only the in-frame ones, dropping some. The repertoire has 55,000 to 65,000 clones, 80% to 90% of them found once; the top ten carry approximately 5%. Germline values: CDR1 KGHSH, CDR2 LQKENI. The CDR3 has 15 amino acids. The germline V and J ends were trimmed by 2 bases and 4 bases, with 13 bases remaining between them. The TCR sequence derives from a human donor in good health. Some clones in this sample may be carry-over from other donors' samples. The sequencing sample was made of PBMCs. This chain links TRBV18 with TRBJ2-3, with D possibly TRBD2 on 6 matching bases. The CDR3 is CASSPTGGDSDTQYF. The CDR3 region has the DNA TGTGCCAGCTCACCAACAGGAGGGGATTCAGATACGCAGTATTTT.